This section outlines one T cell receptor (beta chain) sequence together with its context. Trimming stripped 4 bases from V and 6 bases from J, with 7 bases between. This CDR3 is built from 11 residues. The germline CDR1 and CDR2 sequences are SGHDT and YYEEEE. These data are taken from a study of blood T cell repertoires in COVID-19. For the study at large: COVID-19 samples collected from the United States, Italy and Spain covered acute and convalescent phases.

Original processing notes: Nucleated cell number was recorded as an estimate derived from reference gene primer amplification. The method was immunoSEQ multiplex PCR; TCRdb's version includes in-frame clones alone and lacks a portion of them. That table supplies the V and J calls and clone size; D and trimming were determined from the DNA. The data contain about 150,000 clones, 80% to 90% of them singletons. Sequenced material: peripheral blood. This clonotype was obtained from a woman between 65 and 79 years old with acute or convalescent COVID-19. This chain joins TRBV5-6 and TRBJ1-2; the D is unclear. The CDR3 sequence: CASSVGDGYTF. CDR3 bases: TGTGCCAGCAGCGTCGGAGATGGCTACACCTTC.